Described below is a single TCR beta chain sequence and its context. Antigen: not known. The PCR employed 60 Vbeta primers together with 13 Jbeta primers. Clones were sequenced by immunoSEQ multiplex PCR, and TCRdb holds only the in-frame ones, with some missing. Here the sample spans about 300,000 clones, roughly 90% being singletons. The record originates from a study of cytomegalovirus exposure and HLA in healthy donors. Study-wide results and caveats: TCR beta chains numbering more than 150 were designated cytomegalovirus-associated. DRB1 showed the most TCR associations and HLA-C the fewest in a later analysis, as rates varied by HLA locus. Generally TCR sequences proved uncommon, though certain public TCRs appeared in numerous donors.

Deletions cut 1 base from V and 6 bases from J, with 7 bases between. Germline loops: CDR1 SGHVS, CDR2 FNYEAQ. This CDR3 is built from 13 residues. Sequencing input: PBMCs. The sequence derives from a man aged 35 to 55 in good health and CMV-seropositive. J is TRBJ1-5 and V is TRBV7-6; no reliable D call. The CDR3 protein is CASSLGSLQPQHF. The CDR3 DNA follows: TGTGCCAGCAGCTTAGGCAGTCTTCAGCCCCAGCATTTT.